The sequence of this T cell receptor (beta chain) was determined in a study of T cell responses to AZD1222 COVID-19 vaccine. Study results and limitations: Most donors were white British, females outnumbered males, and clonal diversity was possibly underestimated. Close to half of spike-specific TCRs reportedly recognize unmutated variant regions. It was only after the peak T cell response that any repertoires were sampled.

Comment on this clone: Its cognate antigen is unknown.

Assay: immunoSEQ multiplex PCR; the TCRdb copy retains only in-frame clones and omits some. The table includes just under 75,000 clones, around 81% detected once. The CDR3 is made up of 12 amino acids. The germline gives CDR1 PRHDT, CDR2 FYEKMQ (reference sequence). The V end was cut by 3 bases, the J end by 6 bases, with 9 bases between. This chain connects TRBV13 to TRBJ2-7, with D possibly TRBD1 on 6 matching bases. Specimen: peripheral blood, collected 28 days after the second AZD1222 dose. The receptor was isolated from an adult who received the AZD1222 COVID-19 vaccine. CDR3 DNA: TGTGCCAGCAGCTTGAACAGGGTCGAGCAGTACTTC. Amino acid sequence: CASSLNRVEQYF.